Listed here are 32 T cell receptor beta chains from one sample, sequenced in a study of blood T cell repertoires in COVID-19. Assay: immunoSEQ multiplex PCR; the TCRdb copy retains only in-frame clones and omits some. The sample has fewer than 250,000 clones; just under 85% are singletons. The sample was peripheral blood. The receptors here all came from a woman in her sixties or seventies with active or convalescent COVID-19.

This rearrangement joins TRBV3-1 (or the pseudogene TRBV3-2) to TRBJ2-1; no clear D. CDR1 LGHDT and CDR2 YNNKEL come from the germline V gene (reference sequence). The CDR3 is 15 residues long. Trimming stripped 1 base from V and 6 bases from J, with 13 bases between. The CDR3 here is CASSQARLNLNEQFF. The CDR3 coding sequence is TGTGCCAGCAGCCAAGCGCGGCTTAATCTCAATGAGCAGTTCTTC.

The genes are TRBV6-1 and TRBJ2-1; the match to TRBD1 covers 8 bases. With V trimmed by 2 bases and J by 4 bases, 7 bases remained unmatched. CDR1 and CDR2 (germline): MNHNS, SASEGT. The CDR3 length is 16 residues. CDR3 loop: CASSEWARGPYNEQFF. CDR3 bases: TGTGCCAGCAGTGAATGGGCCAGGGGGCCTTACAATGAGCAGTTCTTC.

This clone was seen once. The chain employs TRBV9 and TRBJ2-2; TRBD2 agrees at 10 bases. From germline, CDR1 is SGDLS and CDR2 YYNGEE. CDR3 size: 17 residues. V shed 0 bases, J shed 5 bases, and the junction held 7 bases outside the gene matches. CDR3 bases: TGTGCCAGCAGCGTAGAAGCCAGCGGGAGGGGAACCGGGGAGCTGTTTTTT. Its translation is CASSVEASGRGTGELFF.

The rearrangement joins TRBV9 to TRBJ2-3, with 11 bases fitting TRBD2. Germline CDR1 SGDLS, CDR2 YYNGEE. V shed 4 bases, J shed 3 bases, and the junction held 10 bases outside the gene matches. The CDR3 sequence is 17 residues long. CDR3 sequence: CASSLSGTSGGTDTQYF. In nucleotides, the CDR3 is TGTGCCAGCAGCTTATCCGGGACTAGCGGAGGGACAGATACGCAGTATTTT.

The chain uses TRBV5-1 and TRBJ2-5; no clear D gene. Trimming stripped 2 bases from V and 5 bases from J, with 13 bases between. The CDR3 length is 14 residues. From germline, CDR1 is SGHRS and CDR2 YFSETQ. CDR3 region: CASSLPGVAETQYF. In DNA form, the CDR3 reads TGCGCCAGCAGCTTACCTGGAGTTGCGGAGACCCAGTACTTC.

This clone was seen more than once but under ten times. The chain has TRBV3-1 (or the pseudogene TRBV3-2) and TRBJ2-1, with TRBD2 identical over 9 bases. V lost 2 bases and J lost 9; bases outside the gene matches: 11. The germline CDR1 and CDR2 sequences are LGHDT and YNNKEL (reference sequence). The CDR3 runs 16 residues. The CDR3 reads CASSQSLAGGPGEQFF. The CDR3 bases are TGTGCCAGCAGCCAATCTTTGGCGGGAGGGCCGGGTGAGCAGTTCTTC.

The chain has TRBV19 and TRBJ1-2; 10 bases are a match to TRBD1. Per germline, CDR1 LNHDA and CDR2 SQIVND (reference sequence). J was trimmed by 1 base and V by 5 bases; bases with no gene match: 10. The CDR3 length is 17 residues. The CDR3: CASSSRDRGEFNYGYTF. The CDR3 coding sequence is TGTGCCAGTAGTTCCCGGGACAGGGGCGAATTTAACTATGGCTACACCTTC.

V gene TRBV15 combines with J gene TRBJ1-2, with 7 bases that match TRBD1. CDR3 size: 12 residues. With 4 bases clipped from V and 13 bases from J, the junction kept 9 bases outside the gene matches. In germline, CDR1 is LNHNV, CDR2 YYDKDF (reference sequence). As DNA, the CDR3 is TGTGCCACCAGCATGGGACAGACAGCGAGCACCTTC. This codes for CATSMGQTASTF.

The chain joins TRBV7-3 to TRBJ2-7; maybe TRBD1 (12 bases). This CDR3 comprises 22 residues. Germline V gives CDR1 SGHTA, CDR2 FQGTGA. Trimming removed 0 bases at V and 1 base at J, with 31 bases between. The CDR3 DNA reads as TGTGCCAGCAGCTTAACCGGGACAGGGGGCTTCCCAGGACTAGCGGGTTCCTACGAGCAGTACTTC. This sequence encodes CASSLTGTGGFPGLAGSYEQYF.

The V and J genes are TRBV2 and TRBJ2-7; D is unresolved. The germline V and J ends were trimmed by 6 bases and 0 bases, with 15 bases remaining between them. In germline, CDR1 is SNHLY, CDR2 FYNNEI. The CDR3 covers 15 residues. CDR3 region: CASSRDFKSSYEQYF. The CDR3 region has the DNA TGTGCCAGCAGCCGCGACTTTAAGAGCTCCTACGAGCAGTACTTC.

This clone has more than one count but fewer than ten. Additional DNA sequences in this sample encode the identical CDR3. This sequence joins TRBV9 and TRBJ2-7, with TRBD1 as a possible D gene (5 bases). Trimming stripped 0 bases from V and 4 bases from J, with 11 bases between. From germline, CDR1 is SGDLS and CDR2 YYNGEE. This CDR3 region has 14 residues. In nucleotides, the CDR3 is TGTGCCAGCAGCGTAGCGGGCAGGGATTACGAGCAGTACTTC. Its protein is CASSVAGRDYEQYF.

DNA of the CDR3: TGCGCCAGCAGCCAAGAACAGGGGTCGATCGGGGAGCTGTTTTTT. Amino acids: CASSQEQGSIGELFF. The rearrangement uses TRBV4-1 and TRBJ2-2; 7 bases map to TRBD1. Losses at the gene ends were 0 bases for V and 7 bases for J; bases not matched to a gene: 5. Germline V gene sequence: CDR1 MGHRA, CDR2 YSYEKL. This CDR3 comprises 15 residues.

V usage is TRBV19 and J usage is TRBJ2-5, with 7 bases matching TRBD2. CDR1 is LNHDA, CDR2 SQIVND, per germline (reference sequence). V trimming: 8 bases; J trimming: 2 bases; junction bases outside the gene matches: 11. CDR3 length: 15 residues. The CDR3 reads CASQSGDRLQETQYF. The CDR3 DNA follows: TGTGCCAGTCAGAGCGGGGATAGACTGCAAGAGACCCAGTACTTC.

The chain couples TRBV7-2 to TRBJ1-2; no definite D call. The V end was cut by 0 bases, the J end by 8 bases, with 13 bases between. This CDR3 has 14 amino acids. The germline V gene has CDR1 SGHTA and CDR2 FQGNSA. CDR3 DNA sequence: TGTGCCAGCAGCTTAGCGAGGCAAATCGACGGCTACACCTTC. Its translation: CASSLARQIDGYTF.

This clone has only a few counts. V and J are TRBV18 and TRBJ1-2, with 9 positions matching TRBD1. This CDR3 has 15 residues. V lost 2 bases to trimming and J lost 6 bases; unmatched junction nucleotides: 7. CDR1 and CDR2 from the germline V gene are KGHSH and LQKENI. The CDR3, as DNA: TGTGCCAGCTCACCAGGTCGACAGGGGGGGGATGGCTACACCTTC. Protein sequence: CASSPGRQGGDGYTF.

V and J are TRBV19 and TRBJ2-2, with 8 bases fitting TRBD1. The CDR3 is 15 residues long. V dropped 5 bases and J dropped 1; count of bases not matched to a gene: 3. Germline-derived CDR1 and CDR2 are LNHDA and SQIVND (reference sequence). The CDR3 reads CASSPGTGNTGELFF. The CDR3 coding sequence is TGTGCCAGTAGTCCTGGGACAGGGAACACCGGGGAGCTGTTTTTT.

The CDR3 region is CASSVGGEGTEAFF. In nucleotides, the CDR3 is TGTGCCAGCAGCGTAGGTGGGGAGGGGACTGAAGCTTTCTTT. The gene calls are TRBV9 and TRBJ1-1; D perhaps matches TRBD1 (5 bases). V was trimmed by 0 bases and J by 5 bases, leaving 11 bases between them. The CDR3 has 14 amino acids. Germline V CDR1 and CDR2: SGDLS, YYNGEE.

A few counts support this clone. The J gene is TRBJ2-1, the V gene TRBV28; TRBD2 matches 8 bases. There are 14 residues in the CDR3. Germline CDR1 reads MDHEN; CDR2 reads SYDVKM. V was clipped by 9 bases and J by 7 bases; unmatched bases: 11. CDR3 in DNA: TGTGCCAGTCTTGCAAGCGGGAGAGGAAATGAGCAGTTCTTC. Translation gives CASLASGRGNEQFF.

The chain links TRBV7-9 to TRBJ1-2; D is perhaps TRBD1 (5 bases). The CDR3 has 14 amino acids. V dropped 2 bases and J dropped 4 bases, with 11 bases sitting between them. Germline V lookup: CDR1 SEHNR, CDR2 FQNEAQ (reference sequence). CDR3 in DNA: TGTGCCAGCAGCTTAACAGGAGAGGTCTATGGCTACACCTTC. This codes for CASSLTGEVYGYTF.

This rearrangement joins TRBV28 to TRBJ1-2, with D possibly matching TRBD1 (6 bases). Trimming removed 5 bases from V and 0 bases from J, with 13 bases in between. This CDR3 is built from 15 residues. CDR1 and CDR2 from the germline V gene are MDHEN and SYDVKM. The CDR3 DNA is TGTGCCAGCAGTAATCCCCGACAGGCTAACTATGGCTACACCTTC. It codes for CASSNPRQANYGYTF.

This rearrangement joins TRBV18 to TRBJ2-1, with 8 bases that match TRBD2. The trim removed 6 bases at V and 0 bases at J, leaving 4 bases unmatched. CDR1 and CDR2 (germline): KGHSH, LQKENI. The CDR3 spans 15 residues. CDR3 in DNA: TGTGCCAGCTCCGGGGGGGCAAGCTCCTACAATGAGCAGTTCTTC. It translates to CASSGGASSYNEQFF.

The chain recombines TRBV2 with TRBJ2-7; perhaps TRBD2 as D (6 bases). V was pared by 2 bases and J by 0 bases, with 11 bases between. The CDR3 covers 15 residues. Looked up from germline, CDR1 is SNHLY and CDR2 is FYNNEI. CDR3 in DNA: TGTGCCAGCAGTGAATCTAGCGTGCCCTCCTACGAGCAGTACTTC. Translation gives CASSESSVPSYEQYF.

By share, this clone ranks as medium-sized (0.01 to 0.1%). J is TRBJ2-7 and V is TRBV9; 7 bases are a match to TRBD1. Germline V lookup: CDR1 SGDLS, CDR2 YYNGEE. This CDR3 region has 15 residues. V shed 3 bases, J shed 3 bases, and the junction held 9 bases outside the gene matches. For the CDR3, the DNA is TGTGCCAGCAGCGATGGGACAGACCCTGGCTACGAGCAGTACTTC. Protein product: CASSDGTDPGYEQYF.

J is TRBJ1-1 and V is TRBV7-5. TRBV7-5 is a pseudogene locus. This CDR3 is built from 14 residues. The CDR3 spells CVRSPPGGPTEAFF. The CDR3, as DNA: TGTGTCAGAAGCCCACCGGGGGGGCCTACTGAAGCTTTCTTT.

CDR3 in amino acids: CASSSPSMGGRGTGELFF. CDR3 nucleotide sequence: TGTGCCAGCAGTTCTCCCAGCATGGGGGGGCGCGGCACCGGGGAGCTGTTTTTT. The chain is built from TRBV28 and TRBJ2-2; D is possibly TRBD2 (7 bases). V was trimmed by 4 bases and J by 4 bases, leaving 22 bases between them. The CDR3 contains 18 residues. Per germline, CDR1 MDHEN and CDR2 SYDVKM.

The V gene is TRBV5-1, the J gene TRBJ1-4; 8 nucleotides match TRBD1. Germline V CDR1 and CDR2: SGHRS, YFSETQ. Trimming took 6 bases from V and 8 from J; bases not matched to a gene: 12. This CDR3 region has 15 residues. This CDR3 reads CASTTRGQGGEKLFF. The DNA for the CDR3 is TGCGCCAGCACCACCAGGGGGCAGGGGGGCGAAAAACTGTTTTTT.

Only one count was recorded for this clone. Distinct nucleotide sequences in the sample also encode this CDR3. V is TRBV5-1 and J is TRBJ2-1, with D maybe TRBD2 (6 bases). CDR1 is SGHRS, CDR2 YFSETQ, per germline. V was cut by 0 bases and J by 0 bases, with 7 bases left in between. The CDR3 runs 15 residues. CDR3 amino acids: CASSLAGSSYNEQFF. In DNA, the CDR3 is TGCGCCAGCAGCTTGGCCGGGAGCTCCTACAATGAGCAGTTCTTC.

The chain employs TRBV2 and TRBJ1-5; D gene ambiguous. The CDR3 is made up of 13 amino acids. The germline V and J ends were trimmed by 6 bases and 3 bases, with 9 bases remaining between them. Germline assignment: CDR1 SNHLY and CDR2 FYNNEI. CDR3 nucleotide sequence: TGTGCCAGCAGAACGGGTATCAATCAGCCCCAGCATTTT. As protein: CASRTGINQPQHF.

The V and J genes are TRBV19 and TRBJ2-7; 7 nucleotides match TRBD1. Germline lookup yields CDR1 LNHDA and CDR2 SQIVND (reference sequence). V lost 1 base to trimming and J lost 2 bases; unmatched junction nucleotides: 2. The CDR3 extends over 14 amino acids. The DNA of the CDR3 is TGTGCCAGTAGTATAGGGGGACAGCCCTACGAGCAGTACTTC. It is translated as CASSIGGQPYEQYF.

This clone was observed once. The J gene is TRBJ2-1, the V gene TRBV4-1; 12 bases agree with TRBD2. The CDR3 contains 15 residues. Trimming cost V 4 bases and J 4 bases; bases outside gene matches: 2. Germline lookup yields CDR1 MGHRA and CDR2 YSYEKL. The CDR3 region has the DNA TGCGCCAGCAGCCTCGGACTAGCGGGGTACAATGAGCAGTTCTTC. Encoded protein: CASSLGLAGYNEQFF.

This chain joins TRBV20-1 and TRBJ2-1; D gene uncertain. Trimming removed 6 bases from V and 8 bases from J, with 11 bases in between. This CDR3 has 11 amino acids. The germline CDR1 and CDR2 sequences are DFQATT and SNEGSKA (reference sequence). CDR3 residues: CSAVVSDEQFF. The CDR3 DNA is TGCAGTGCAGTGGTGAGCGATGAGCAGTTCTTC.

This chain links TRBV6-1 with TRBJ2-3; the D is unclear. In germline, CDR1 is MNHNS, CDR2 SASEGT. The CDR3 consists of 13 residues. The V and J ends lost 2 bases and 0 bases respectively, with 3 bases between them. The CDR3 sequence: CASSELSTDTQYF. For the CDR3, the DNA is TGTGCCAGCAGTGAATTAAGCACAGATACGCAGTATTTT.